This passage covers 15 T cell receptor beta chains from one sample sequenced in a study of blood T cell repertoires in COVID-19. The repertoire was sequenced with immunoSEQ multiplex PCR; TCRdb's copy has only in-frame clones and lacks some. This sample has about 110,000 clones, with over 70% found just once. Sequencing was performed on peripheral blood. The origin of the receptors is a man between 45 and 60 years old with acute or convalescent COVID-19.

The V and J genes are TRBV19 and TRBJ2-2; D is unclear. V lost 3 bases and J 2 bases, leaving 7 bases between the germline ends. Germline values: CDR1 LNHDA, CDR2 SQIVND (reference sequence). The CDR3 sequence is 14 residues long. In DNA, the CDR3 is TGTGCCAGTAGTATCTCGGTTAACACCGGGGAGCTGTTTTTT. As protein: CASSISVNTGELFF.

In its sample, this clone was seen once. The chain combines TRBV12-5 with TRBJ1-3; D not resolved. Looked up from germline, CDR1 is LGHNT and CDR2 is FRNRAP. Trimming left V 3 bases short and J 1 base short, with 10 bases between. The CDR3 has 15 amino acids. The CDR3 nucleotides are TGTGCTAGTGGTTTATCCCAGCGTTCTGGAAACACCATATATTTT. This sequence encodes CASGLSQRSGNTIYF.

The V and J genes are TRBV29-1 and TRBJ1-2, with a tentative D call TRBD1 (5 bases). The CDR3 covers 14 residues. Germline V gene data show CDR1 as SQVTM and CDR2 as ANQGSEA. The germline V and J ends were trimmed by 3 bases and 4 bases, with 15 bases remaining between them. The CDR3 coding sequence is TGCAGCGTTGAGAGCCCGGGGGTCGGCTATGGCTACACCTTC. Translation gives CSVESPGVGYGYTF.

Only a few counts were recorded for this clone. The chain is built from TRBV2 and TRBJ2-7, with 9 bases identical to TRBD1. The germline V gene encodes CDR1 SNHLY and CDR2 FYNNEI. The CDR3 loop spans 16 amino acids. J gave up 0 bases and V 7 bases, and 10 bases lay outside the gene matches. CDR3 in DNA: TGTGCCAGCACAATCCCAGCGGGACAGGGCTCCTACGAGCAGTACGTC. Protein product: CASTIPAGQGSYEQYV.

The genes are TRBV21-1 and TRBJ2-5; TRBD2 is the table's D call and was not checked against the DNA. TRBV21-1 is tagged as a pseudogene. This CDR3 is 15 amino acids long. CDR3 protein: CASSKDGRLQETQYF. The CDR3 region has the DNA TGTGCCAGCAGCAAAGACGGCAGACTCCAAGAGACCCAGTACTTC.

The CDR3 DNA reads as TGTGCCAGCAGTTTAAAGAGCGGGGTACGCACAGATACGCAGTATTTT. Amino acids: CASSLKSGVRTDTQYF. The chain links TRBV27 to TRBJ2-3, with TRBD2 identical over 7 bases. V was clipped by 2 bases and J by 1 base; unmatched bases: 6. CDR3 length: 16 residues. CDR1 and CDR2 (germline): MNHEY, SMNVEV (reference sequence).

J is TRBJ1-4 and V is TRBV7-8, with D possibly being TRBD1 (6 bases). Germline V lookup: CDR1 SGHVS, CDR2 FQNEAQ. Trimming took 5 bases from V and 0 from J, leaving 13 bases between them. The CDR3 is 16 residues long. CDR3 sequence reads: CASSTDRPTTNEKLFF. CDR3 nucleotides: TGTGCCAGCAGCACAGACAGGCCAACAACTAATGAAAAACTGTTTTTT.

J is TRBJ1-2 and V is TRBV6-6; 8 bases fit TRBD1. Germline V gene lookup returns CDR1 MNHNY and CDR2 SVGAGI (reference sequence). The J segment lost 8 bases and the V segment lost 0 bases, leaving 8 bases of the junction unmatched. This CDR3 is 15 amino acids long. The CDR3 loop reads CASSYSQGALEGYTF. The CDR3, as DNA: TGTGCCAGCAGTTACTCGCAGGGGGCCCTGGAGGGCTACACCTTC.

The V and J genes are TRBV9 and TRBJ2-4; D might be TRBD2 (6 bases). The CDR3 is made up of 16 amino acids. The germline gives CDR1 SGDLS, CDR2 YYNGEE. V was pared by 0 bases and J by 5 bases, with 15 bases between. The CDR3 loop is CASSVALAGIENIQYF. CDR3 bases: TGTGCCAGCAGCGTAGCTCTCGCGGGGATTGAAAACATTCAGTACTTC.

The genes are TRBV30 and TRBJ1-6; unclear D gene. CDR1 GTSNPN and CDR2 SVGIG come from the germline V gene (reference sequence). The CDR3 sequence is 12 residues long. Deletions cut 2 bases from V and 9 bases from J, with 8 bases between. CDR3 residues: CAWSQGLSPLHF. The CDR3 DNA follows: TGTGCCTGGAGTCAAGGACTTTCACCCCTCCACTTT.

The chain combines TRBV19 with TRBJ1-2; D ambiguous. This CDR3 has 14 amino acids. The V gene lost 7 bases and the J gene lost 0 bases, with 12 bases spanning the gap. Germline V gene lookup returns CDR1 LNHDA and CDR2 SQIVND (reference sequence). The CDR3 DNA is TGTGCCAGTATCCCCCCAGGAACTAACTATGGCTACACCTTC. As protein: CASIPPGTNYGYTF.

This clone was recorded once. The chain is built from TRBV27 and TRBJ1-4; 8 bases fit TRBD1. Germline V gene sequence: CDR1 MNHEY, CDR2 SMNVEV (reference sequence). The CDR3 sequence is 15 residues long. V lost 7 bases and J lost 3; bases outside the gene matches: 7. CDR3 loop: CASTLPGQANEKLFF. DNA of the CDR3: TGTGCCAGCACCCTACCGGGACAGGCTAATGAAAAACTGTTTTTT.

This clone appeared a single time. CDR3 residues: CASSKALYWAGPNTGELFF. The CDR3 bases are TGTGCCAGCAGCAAAGCGCTTTACTGGGCGGGGCCTAACACCGGGGAGCTGTTTTTT. The gene calls are TRBV21-1 and TRBJ2-2; TRBD2 is taken as the D call from the table, unchecked against the DNA. TRBV21-1 is an annotated pseudogene. The CDR3 totals 19 residues.

The chain recombines TRBV3-1 (or the pseudogene TRBV3-2) with TRBJ2-3; 9 bases are a match to TRBD1. The length of the CDR3 is 14 residues. The germline gives CDR1 LGHDT, CDR2 YNNKEL (reference sequence). Germline trimming cut 6 bases from V and 4 bases from J; bases unmatched to any gene: 5. The CDR3, as DNA: TGTGCCAGCAGGCTACAGGGGGCCGCAGATACGCAGTATTTT. It yields the protein CASRLQGAADTQYF.

The gene calls are TRBV9 and TRBJ2-3, with 7 bases aligning to TRBD1. This CDR3 is built from 15 residues. V was pared by 0 bases and J by 2 bases, with 3 bases of the junction left unmatched. Germline-derived CDR1 and CDR2 are SGDLS and YYNGEE. CDR3 DNA: TGTGCCAGCAGCGTAGGGGACAGATTCACAGATACGCAGTATTTT. Translated, it gives CASSVGDRFTDTQYF.